Below, one TCR beta chain is given with its context. Antigen: not known. The source of the sample is a study of shared clonotypes between healthy human individuals. The J segment lost 3 bases and the V segment lost 2 bases, leaving 6 bases of the junction unmatched. Germline assignment: CDR1 MNHNS and CDR2 SASEGT. There are 16 residues in the CDR3. Study-wide findings and caveats: It was expected that sequencing depth would affect clonotype sharing among donors.

Unsorted PBMC DNA underwent sequencing on ten immunoSEQ deep assay plates. Assay: immunoSEQ multiplex PCR; the TCRdb copy retains only in-frame clones and omits some. The sample shows about half a million clones, approximately 79% of them seen only once. This sequence was found in a woman in her thirties or forties in good health. Some clones in this sample may be carry-over from other donors' samples. The sample comprised PBMCs. The chain uses TRBV6-1 and TRBJ2-7; 11 positions agree with TRBD1. CDR3 protein: CASSESVGTGGYEQYF. DNA of the CDR3: TGTGCCAGCAGTGAATCCGTGGGGACAGGGGGCTACGAGCAGTACTTC.